This TCR beta chain was observed in a study of CD8+ T cells in alopecia areata. Looking at the study overall: Tofacitinib dosing lasted 6 to 18 months, which was then followed by 6 months off drug.

Punch biopsies of lesional scalp, plus peripheral blood, were taken from alopecia areata patients. It was cDNA, reverse transcribed from extracted RNA, that served as the sequencing template. Profiled with immunoSEQ multiplex PCR; TCRdb holds only in-frame clones, not every one. The sample includes 110,000 to 150,000 clones, roughly 53% of them seen just once. The CDR3 extends over 16 amino acids. V lost 5 bases to trimming and J lost 1 base; unmatched junction nucleotides: 8. CDR1 SGHTA and CDR2 FQGNSA come from the germline V gene. This clone has just a few counts. This chain connects TRBV7-2 to TRBJ1-5; TRBD1 aligns across 7 bases. The specimen was CD4+ T cells sorted from blood, collected at week 0. This clonotype was sampled from a human donor with alopecia areata. The CDR3 reads CASSPEGTVSNQPQHF. The CDR3 bases are TGTGCCAGCAGCCCCGAGGGGACAGTCAGCAATCAGCCCCAGCATTTT. The full variable domain, in which reference TRBV7-2 and TRBJ1-5 provide the parts outside the CDR3, is GAGVSQSPSNKVTEKGKDVELRCDPISGHTALYWYRQSLGQGLEFLIYFQGNSAPDKSGLPSDRFSAERTGGSVSTLTIQRTQQEDSAVYLCASSPEGTVSNQPQHFGDGTRLSIL.